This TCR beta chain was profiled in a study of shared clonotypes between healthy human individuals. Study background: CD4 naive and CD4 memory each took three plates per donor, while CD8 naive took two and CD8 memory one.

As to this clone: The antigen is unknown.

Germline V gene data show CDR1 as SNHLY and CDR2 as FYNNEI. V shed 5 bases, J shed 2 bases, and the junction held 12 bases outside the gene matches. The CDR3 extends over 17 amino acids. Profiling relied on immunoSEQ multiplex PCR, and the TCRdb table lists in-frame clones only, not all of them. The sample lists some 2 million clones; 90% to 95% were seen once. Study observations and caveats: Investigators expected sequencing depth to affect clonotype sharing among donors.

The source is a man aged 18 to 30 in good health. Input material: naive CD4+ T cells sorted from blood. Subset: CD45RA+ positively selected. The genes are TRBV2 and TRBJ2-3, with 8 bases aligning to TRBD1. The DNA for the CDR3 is TGTGCCAGCAGTCCGGGGGTTGGACAGGGTGTCACAGATACGCAGTATTTT. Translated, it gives CASSPGVGQGVTDTQYF.